This TCR beta chain emerged from a study of cytomegalovirus exposure and HLA in healthy donors. V trimming: 7 bases; J trimming: 3 bases; junction bases outside the gene matches: 5. Germline lookup yields CDR1 MNHEY and CDR2 SMNVEV (reference sequence). This CDR3 is built from 14 residues. Primers for the PCR totalled 60 Vbeta and 13 Jbeta. Profiled with immunoSEQ multiplex PCR; TCRdb holds only in-frame clones, not every one. The table lists 150,000 or so clones, over 75% of them singletons, with around 0.97% in the top ten. Study-wide results and limits: Differences between HLA loci emerged in a later analysis of TCR association rates, with DRB1 most and HLA-C fewest.

Of note for this clone: The target antigen is unknown.

Sequences were obtained from PBMCs. The gene calls are TRBV27 and TRBJ2-7; 11 bases are a match to TRBD2. The sequence derives from a woman between 45 and 60 years old in good health and CMV-seropositive. CDR3: CASTRTSGFYEQYF. CDR3 DNA sequence: TGTGCCAGCACCCGGACTAGCGGGTTCTACGAGCAGTACTTC.